This T cell receptor beta chain was captured by sequencing in a study of T cell changes during pregnancy in multiple sclerosis. CDR3 length: 14 amino acids. From germline, CDR1 is SGHRS and CDR2 YFSETQ. V dropped 4 bases and J dropped 2; count of bases not matched to a gene: 3. TCRdb's table, derived via immunoSEQ multiplex PCR, lists solely in-frame clones and lacks some. The profile covers about 93,000 clones, with roughly 92% appearing a single time and approximately 1.9% taken by the ten largest. This receptor was identified in a female donor with multiple sclerosis, enrolled in a pregnancy study. This specimen was peripheral blood, taken after pregnancy. The V call is TRBV5-1, the J call TRBJ2-3; 8 positions agree with TRBD2. The CDR3 spells CASSLTSDTDTQYF. The CDR3 DNA reads as TGCGCCAGCAGCCTGACTAGCGACACAGATACGCAGTATTTT.